The clone carrying this T cell receptor (beta chain) was seen only a few times. TCRdb reprocessed the RT-PCR reads via MiXCR and lists one record per CDR3 protein. The sample consists of about 680,000 distinct CDR3 sequences, approximately 15% of them appearing once. The V and J ends lost 3 bases and 6 bases respectively, with 17 bases between them. Per the germline V gene, CDR1 is SGDLS and CDR2 is YYNGEE. The CDR3 totals 15 residues. The clonotype comes from a female donor in good health, serving as a healthy control. The gene calls are TRBV9 and TRBJ2-3; TRBD1 or TRBD2 may be the D gene (5 bases each). Sequencing input: memory CD4+ T cells from blood. DNA of the CDR3: TGTGCCAGCAGCGCCGGGGCAGGGATTACCGATACGCAGTATTTT. It codes for CASSAGAGITDTQYF.